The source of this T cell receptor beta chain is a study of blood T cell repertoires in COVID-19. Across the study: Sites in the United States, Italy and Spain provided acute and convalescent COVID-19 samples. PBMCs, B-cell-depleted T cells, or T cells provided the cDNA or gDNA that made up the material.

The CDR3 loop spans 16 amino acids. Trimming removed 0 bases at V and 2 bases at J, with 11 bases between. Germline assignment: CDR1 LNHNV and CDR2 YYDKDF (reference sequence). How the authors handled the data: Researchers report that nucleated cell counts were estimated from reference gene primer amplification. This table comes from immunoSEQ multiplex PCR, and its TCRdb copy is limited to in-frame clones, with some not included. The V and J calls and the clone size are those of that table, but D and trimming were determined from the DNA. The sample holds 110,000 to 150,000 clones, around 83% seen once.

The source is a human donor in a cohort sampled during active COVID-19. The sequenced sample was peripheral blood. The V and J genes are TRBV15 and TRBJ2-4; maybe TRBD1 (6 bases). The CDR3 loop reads CATSRDKTGTKNIQYF. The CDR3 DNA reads TGTGCCACCAGCAGAGATAAGACAGGAACCAAAAACATTCAGTACTTC.